This T cell receptor beta chain was found in a study of T cells of healthy individuals (dated by TCRdb to about 2018). This clonotype was observed a handful of times. Its antigen is unknown. Qualities for individual bases were not recorded, and no much larger clone is one base off. The method behind the library was 5' RACE. The sequencer listed for this sample is Illumina MiSeq. TCRdb ran its own pipeline on the public reads, namely fastp trimming at Q25 and MiXCR clone calling, and kept in-frame beta chains. Rows with one shared CDR3 protein collapse into an entry with the most common genes and DNA. The sample data list around 53,000 distinct CDR3 sequences, and approximately 15% of these were observed just once. About 16% of the sample rests with the top ten. Trimming takes 4 bases from V and 8 bases from J, and the germline ends sit 12 bases apart. In the germline V gene, CDR1 corresponds to SGHDT and CDR2 to YYEEEE. Reading from cysteine to phenylalanine, the CDR3 counts 12 amino acids. This entry keeps only the CDR3 DNA: 36 bases, framed from base 1.

This TCR derives from a human donor in good health. In this chain, TRBV5-6 is recombined with TRBJ1-2; a tentative D match to TRBD1 spans 6 bases. In nucleotides, the sequence is TGTGCCAGCAGCCCCAGGGGACGCGGCTACACCTTC. The resulting protein is CASSPRGRGYTF.